This T cell receptor beta chain was recovered during a study of blood T cell repertoires in COVID-19. The CDR3 contains 15 residues. V was clipped by 3 bases and J by 4 bases, with 16 bases between them. Germline CDR1 MNHNS, CDR2 SASEGT. TCRdb keeps only in-frame clones here, not all; method: immunoSEQ multiplex PCR. Here the sample spans 85,000 to 100,000 clones, over 60% being singletons. The source is a man aged 50-59 years who had recovered from COVID-19. The chain is built from TRBV6-1 and TRBJ2-7; TRBD1 is a possible D gene (6 bases). Specimen: peripheral blood. The CDR3 DNA sequence: TGTGCCAGCAGTGACAGGGGCGGACTTGGTTACGAGCAGTACTTC. Amino acids: CASSDRGGLGYEQYF.